This T cell receptor beta chain was documented in a study of shared clonotypes between healthy human individuals. Naive CD8 cells were CD45RO-negative, positively selected for CCR7, excluding terminally differentiated effector memory CD45RA+ cells. Method: immunoSEQ multiplex PCR; TCRdb's copy keeps in-frame clones and lacks some. The sample contains millions of clones, under 95% of which appear only once. CDR3 length: 19 residues. The clonotype was recovered from a young man in good health. Some clones in this sample may be carry-over from other donors' samples. V usage is TRBV21-1 and J usage is TRBJ1-5; TRBD1 is the table's D call and was not checked against the DNA. TRBV21-1 is recorded as a pseudogene. The source material was naive CD8+ T cells from PBMCs. CDR3 region: CASSRKTGPGVGGNQPQHF. CDR3 coding DNA: TGTGCCAGCAGCAGAAAGACGGGCCCTGGGGTAGGGGGCAATCAGCCCCAGCATTTT.